Described below is a single T cell receptor beta chain sequence and its context. This entry comes from a study of blood T cell repertoires in COVID-19. Assay used: immunoSEQ multiplex PCR; TCRdb lists only in-frame clones, some missing. The top ten hold about 37% of the sample, which has about 150,000 clones, around 87% seen once. The sequence was obtained from a man over 45 who had recovered from COVID-19. The sequenced sample consisted of peripheral blood.

Written as DNA, the CDR3 is TGTGCCAGCAGCTTAGCATTGGGCTTCTTCGGTAGCACAGATACGCAGTATTTT. The encoded protein is CASSLALGFFGSTDTQYF. The rearrangement links TRBV7-2 to TRBJ2-3; D not certain. The ends were cut back, 0 bases at V and 0 bases at J, with 16 bases in the middle. This CDR3 has 18 residues. From germline, CDR1 is SGHTA and CDR2 FQGNSA. The full variable domain, its missing parts supplied by reference TRBV7-2 and TRBJ2-3, is GAGVSQSPSNKVTEKGKDVELRCDPISGHTALYWYRQSLGQGLEFLIYFQGNSAPDKSGLPSDRFSAERTGGSVSTLTIQRTQQEDSAVYLCASSLALGFFGSTDTQYFGPGTRLTVL.